This T cell receptor beta chain was retrieved from a study of blood T cell repertoires in COVID-19. Study overall: Researchers got acute and convalescent COVID-19 samples from the United States, Italy and Spain. T cells, B-cell-depleted T cells, or PBMCs supplied cDNA or gDNA.

This CDR3 contains 16 residues. V shed 4 bases and J 3 bases; nucleotides not matched to a gene: 10. From germline, CDR1 is SGHRS and CDR2 YFSETQ. The authors' processing: From reference gene primer amplification, estimates of nucleated cell counts were derived. Clones were read by immunoSEQ multiplex PCR, and TCRdb kept only the in-frame ones, dropping some. That table furnishes V, J and clone size, whereas the DNA furnished D and trimming. The sample lists 200,000 to 300,000 clones; 88% were seen once. The rearrangement links TRBV5-1 to TRBJ2-3; 8 positions agree with TRBD1. The specimen sequenced was peripheral blood. The sequence came from a man aged 55 to 69 who had recovered from COVID-19. The CDR3 here is CASSKTTGVETDTQYF. The CDR3 DNA reads TGCGCCAGCAGCAAAACGACAGGGGTTGAGACAGATACGCAGTATTTT.